The 9 T cell receptor beta chains presented below share a single source sample, sequenced in a study of blood T cell repertoires in COVID-19. TCRdb's table, derived via immunoSEQ multiplex PCR, lists solely in-frame clones and lacks some. The data show 120,000 or so clones, 87% seen once. The sequencing input was peripheral blood. The source is a woman aged 50 to 65 with acute or convalescent COVID-19.

This chain joins TRBV19 and TRBJ1-5; D is possibly TRBD1 (6 bases). V was cut by 5 bases and J by 4 bases, with 18 bases left in between. The CDR3 has 16 amino acids. Germline V gives CDR1 LNHDA, CDR2 SQIVND (reference sequence). In DNA form, the CDR3 reads TGTGCCAGTAGTCCGCGGGCCGGACAGCGAAATCAGCCCCAGCATTTT. Translation: CASSPRAGQRNQPQHF.

J is TRBJ2-7 and V is TRBV4-3, with TRBD2 matching over 10 bases. Germline CDR1 LGHNA, CDR2 YSLEER. V lost 0 bases and J lost 5; bases outside the gene matches: 10. This CDR3 spans 17 amino acids. The CDR3 DNA follows: TGCGCCAGCAGCCAAGATCTTTATCGGCTAGCGGGAGACGAGCAGTACTTC. Amino acids: CASSQDLYRLAGDEQYF.

The chain carries TRBV10-3 and TRBJ2-3; TRBD2 agrees at 7 bases. The CDR3 contains 12 residues. V lost 7 bases to trimming and J lost 5 bases; unmatched junction nucleotides: 3. The germline V gene encodes CDR1 ENHRY and CDR2 SYGVKD. The CDR3 sequence is CAITGGGDTQYF. The CDR3 DNA reads TGTGCCATCACGGGAGGTGGAGATACGCAGTATTTT.

The V and J genes are TRBV19 and TRBJ1-3, with D tentatively TRBD1 (6 bases). This CDR3 region has 15 residues. The germline V and J ends were trimmed by 4 bases and 4 bases, with 14 bases remaining between them. CDR1 is LNHDA, CDR2 SQIVND, per germline (reference sequence). CDR3 DNA: TGTGCCAGTAGTAACTCCCGGGACAAAGGAAACACCATATATTTT. Its translation is CASSNSRDKGNTIYF.

The V call is TRBV28, the J call TRBJ2-7, with 7 bases that match TRBD1. Germline CDR1 and CDR2: MDHEN and SYDVKM. J gave up 1 base and V 2 bases, and 2 bases lay outside the gene matches. The CDR3 runs to 14 residues. This CDR3 reads CASSLATGSYEQYF. The DNA of the CDR3 is TGTGCCAGCAGTTTAGCGACAGGGTCCTACGAGCAGTACTTC.

The rearrangement uses TRBV5-1 and TRBJ2-5, with D tentatively TRBD2 (6 bases). The CDR3 length is 18 residues. Germline V gene sequence: CDR1 SGHRS, CDR2 YFSETQ. Trimming took off 4 bases at V and 2 bases at J, with 24 bases between the two ends. CDR3: CASSLEGIGGAAQETQYF. The CDR3, as DNA: TGCGCCAGCAGCCTTGAGGGAATTGGAGGGGCGGCACAAGAGACCCAGTACTTC.

This rearrangement joins TRBV5-1 to TRBJ1-4, with 7 nucleotides matching TRBD1. V lost 3 bases and J lost 0; bases outside the gene matches: 14. The CDR3 is 19 amino acids. Germline V gene data show CDR1 as SGHRS and CDR2 as YFSETQ. CDR3 protein: CASSSWAGTEKATNEKLFF. Written as DNA, the CDR3 is TGCGCCAGCAGCTCTTGGGCCGGGACAGAAAAAGCAACTAATGAAAAACTGTTTTTT. The whole variable domain, filled in from reference TRBV5-1 and TRBJ1-4, reads KAGVTQTPRYLIKTRGQQVTLSCSPISGHRSVSWYQQTPGQGLQFLFEYFSETQRNKGNFPGRFSGRQFSNSRSEMNVSTLELGDSALYLCASSSWAGTEKATNEKLFFGSGTQLSVL.

This chain joins TRBV7-2 and TRBJ1-1, with 8 bases that match TRBD1. The CDR3 consists of 13 residues. With V trimmed by 0 bases and J by 8 bases, 2 bases remained unmatched. Germline CDR1 is SGHTA and CDR2 is FQGNSA. CDR3 residues: CASSLADRGEAFF. The CDR3 DNA reads TGTGCCAGCAGCTTAGCCGACAGGGGAGAAGCTTTCTTT.

The chain uses TRBV6-5 and TRBJ1-1; D is perhaps TRBD1 (6 bases). Germline CDR1 is MNHEY and CDR2 is SVGAGI. Trimming took 2 bases from V and 3 from J, leaving 13 bases between them. The length of the CDR3 is 15 residues. The CDR3 loop reads CASSYVGGADTEAFF. In nucleotides, the CDR3 is TGTGCCAGCAGTTACGTGGGGGGGGCTGACACTGAAGCTTTCTTT.